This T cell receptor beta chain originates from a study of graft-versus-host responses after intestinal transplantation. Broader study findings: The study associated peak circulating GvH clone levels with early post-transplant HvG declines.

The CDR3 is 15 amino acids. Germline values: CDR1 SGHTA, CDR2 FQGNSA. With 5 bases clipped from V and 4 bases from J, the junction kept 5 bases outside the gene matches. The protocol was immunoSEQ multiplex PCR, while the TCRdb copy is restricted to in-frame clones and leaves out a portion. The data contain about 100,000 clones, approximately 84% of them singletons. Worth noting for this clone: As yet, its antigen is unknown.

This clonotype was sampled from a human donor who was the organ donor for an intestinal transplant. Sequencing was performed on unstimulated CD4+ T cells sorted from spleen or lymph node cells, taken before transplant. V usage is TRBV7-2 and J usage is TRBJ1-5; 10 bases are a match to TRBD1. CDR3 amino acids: CASSRQGALNQPQHF. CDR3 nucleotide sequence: TGTGCCAGCAGCCGACAGGGGGCCCTAAATCAGCCCCAGCATTTT.